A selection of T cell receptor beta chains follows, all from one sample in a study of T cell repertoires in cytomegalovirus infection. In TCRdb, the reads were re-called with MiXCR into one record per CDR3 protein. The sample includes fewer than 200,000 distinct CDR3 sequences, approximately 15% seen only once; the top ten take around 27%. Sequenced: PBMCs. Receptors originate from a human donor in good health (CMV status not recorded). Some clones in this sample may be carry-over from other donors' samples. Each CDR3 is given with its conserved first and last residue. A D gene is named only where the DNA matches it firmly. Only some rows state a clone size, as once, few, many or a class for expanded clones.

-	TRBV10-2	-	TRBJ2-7	TGCGCCAGCAGTGAGTCGAGGATCTACGAGCAGTACTTC	CASSESRIYEQYF
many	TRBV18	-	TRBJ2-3	TGTGCCAGCTCACCACCCTCTTCGAGACCGGCGACAGATACGCAGTATTTT	CASSPPSSRPATDTQYF
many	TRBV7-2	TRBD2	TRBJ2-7	TGTGCCAGCAGCTTAATGGGGCTAGCGGGCTACGAGCAGTACTTC	CASSLMGLAGYEQYF
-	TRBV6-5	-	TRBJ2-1	TGTGCCAGCAGTTACGCCACGGACGTAAATGAGCAGTTCTTC	CASSYATDVNEQFF
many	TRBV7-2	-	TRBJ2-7	TGTGCCAGCAGCTTAGGGGCGGCCGGCGGGTACGAGCAGTACTTC	CASSLGAAGGYEQYF
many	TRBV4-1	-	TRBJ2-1	TGCGCCAGCAGCCAAGGGGGTAGCTCCAGTGAGCAGTTCTTC	CASSQGGSSSEQFF
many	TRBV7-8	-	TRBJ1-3	TGTGCCAGCAGCTTAACCGGGACGAGGAGCTCTGGAAACACCATATATTTT	CASSLTGTRSSGNTIYF
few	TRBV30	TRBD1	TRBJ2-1	TGTGCCTGGAGTGTTCAAGACAGGGGAAGGTATGAGCAGTTCTTC	CAWSVQDRGRYEQFF
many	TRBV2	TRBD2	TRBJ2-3	TGTGCCAGCAGGGAGAGACCGGGACTAGCGCCCACAGATACGCAGTATTTT	CASRERPGLAPTDTQYF
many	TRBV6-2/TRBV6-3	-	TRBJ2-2	TGTGCCAGCAGTTCCCTTCAGAATAGTAACACCGGGGAGCTGTTTTTT	CASSSLQNSNTGELFF
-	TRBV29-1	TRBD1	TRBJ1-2	TGCAGCGTGGGAGAGACAGGGTCTGGTGGCTACACCTTC	CSVGETGSGGYTF
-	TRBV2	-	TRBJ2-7	TGTGCCAGCAAGGACAGCAACTACGAGCAGTACTTC	CASKDSNYEQYF